This is a list of T cell receptor beta chains from one sample in a study of blood T cells in healthy people across ages. Via MiXCR, TCRdb re-called the 5' RACE reads, giving one row per CDR3 protein. The sample records about 1.6 million distinct CDR3 sequences, approximately 32% being singletons. What was sequenced was blood. The receptors here all came from a woman aged 25 to 45 in good health. CDR3s include the opening cysteine and the closing phenylalanine or tryptophan. The size entry is marked missing in some rows and otherwise reads once, few, many or a size class.

cdr3_length | j_call | v_call | clone_size | cdr3_aa
13 | - | TRBV9 | many | CASSPGQGREQYF
16 | TRBJ1-2 | TRBV7-2 | - | CASSLSPGTGLGGYTF
16 | TRBJ2-5 | TRBV11-1 | few | CASSLHGTSGTETQYF
18 | TRBJ2-7 | TRBV29-1 | many | CSASQGLEKTTSSYEQYF
14 | TRBJ1-5 | TRBV7-9 | - | CASSPRDRTEPQHF
14 | TRBJ2-7 | TRBV28 | - | CASETQSVSGEQYF
15 | TRBJ2-6 | TRBV28 | many | CASNTGGSGANVLTF
18 | TRBJ2-1 | TRBV15 | - | CATSREGGGGSSYNEQFF
13 | TRBJ2-3 | TRBV29-1 | - | CSAIPRVTDTQYF
13 | TRBJ2-7 | TRBV7-9 | - | CTSSLSHTGDQYF
14 | - | TRBV6-1 | - | CASSGTRGGYEQYF